The entry that follows covers one T cell receptor beta chain sequence. Its antigen remains unknown. The V end was cut by 0 bases, the J end by 8 bases, with 12 bases between. The CDR3 contains 15 residues. Germline V gene lookup returns CDR1 SGHRS and CDR2 YFSETQ. TCRdb processed the 5' RACE reads anew with MiXCR; each CDR3 protein has one entry. The table shows approximately 210,000 distinct CDR3 sequences, with more than 9% occurring only once. These data belong to a study of T-cell memory formation after mild COVID-19. Regarding the study as a whole: There were some responding clones in pre-infection memory, which suggested that cross-reactive memory had joined.

The source of this sequence is a man aged 18 to 30 who had mild COVID-19 (a few samples of this study predate the infection). Cell type and time point are not known. Material: PBMCs or a T cell subset sorted from them (not recorded which). The chain combines TRBV5-1 with TRBJ1-6; D is unresolved. Here the CDR3 DNA reads TGCGCCAGCAGCTTGGGGGTCGTCGGGGATTCACCCCTCCACTTT. Its translation is CASSLGVVGDSPLHF.